This entry concerns a single T cell receptor beta chain. Antigen: not known. With 1 base removed from V and 4 bases from J, the gap between germline ends came to 11 bases. Germline V gene data show CDR1 as DFQATT and CDR2 as SNEGSKA (reference sequence). CDR3 length: 13 residues. This sample's time point: persistent/refractory GD, antithyroid drugs over 5 years with positive TRAb. From RNA extracted from PBMCs, the TCR library was made. The sample is drawn from a study of regulatory T cells in long-lasting Graves disease. About the research overall: Over 5 years of antithyroid drugs with positive TSH receptor antibodies was taken to mean persistent Graves' disease. Points from the study as a whole: Persistent disease exhibited a predilection for TRBV28, TRBJ1-2 and TRBJ2-5. Newly diagnosed patients had higher TCR diversity than persistent Graves' patients did. Among the persistent patients, 2,741 public clonotypes were shared, more than the 850 to 1,000 shared among new patients.

With iRepertoire HTBI primers and Arm-PCR of CDR3 regions, TCR beta libraries were built. Using its own MiXCR run on the multiplex PCR reads, TCRdb lists one record per CDR3 protein. The data hold 600,000 to 850,000 distinct CDR3 sequences, with around 30% observed a single time. The TCR sequence derives from a female donor with Graves disease. The sample in question was peripheral blood mononuclear cells (PBMCs), obtained when the disease was refractory, from a patient treated with antithyroid drugs. This chain joins TRBV20-1 and TRBJ2-7; D is possibly TRBD2 (6 bases). The CDR3 loop is CSARVTGVYEQYF. Written as DNA, the CDR3 is TGCAGTGCTAGAGTAACGGGAGTTTACGAGCAGTACTTC.